The rows below give T cell receptor beta chains drawn from one sample of a study of prognosis after radiotherapy for stage I lung cancer. MiXCR, run by TCRdb on the multiplex PCR reads, gives a single entry per CDR3 protein. The sample yields about 26,000 distinct CDR3 sequences, about 32% seen once. The sample in question was PBMCs, obtained before or after stereotactic body radiation therapy (not recorded which). Source of these receptors: a donor aged 50 or older with non-small cell lung cancer. Both conserved end residues are part of each CDR3. D genes are given only for firm matches. Not all rows give a size; the values are once, few, many and, for expanded clones, a class.

V gene: TRBV5-6
J gene: TRBJ2-5
D gene: .
clone size: many
CDR3 DNA: TGTGCCAGCAGCCCCAGTCGGGGGGCTTCTCGAGAGACCCAGTACTTC
CDR3 protein: CASSPSRGASRETQYF

V gene: TRBV18
J gene: TRBJ2-7
D gene: TRBD2
clone size: .
CDR3 DNA: TGTGCCAGCTCACCACCGAGACTAGCGGGGGGGACAAGGATTTACGAGCAGTACTTC
CDR3 protein: CASSPPRLAGGTRIYEQYF

V gene: TRBV11-3
J gene: TRBJ2-7
D gene: .
clone size: many
CDR3 DNA: TGTGCCAGCAGCTTGAGACAGGGAGGATCCTACGAGCAGTACTTC
CDR3 protein: CASSLRQGGSYEQYF

V gene: TRBV29-1
J gene: TRBJ2-6
D gene: .
clone size: .
CDR3 DNA: TGCAGCGTTGAAGAGGCAGCCGGGGCCAACGTCCTGACTTTC
CDR3 protein: CSVEEAAGANVLTF

V gene: TRBV7-6
J gene: TRBJ1-2
D gene: .
clone size: many
CDR3 DNA: TGTGCCAGCAGCTTGGGTGACTATGGCTACACCTTC
CDR3 protein: CASSLGDYGYTF

V gene: TRBV5-4
J gene: TRBJ2-2
D gene: .
clone size: many
CDR3 DNA: TGTGCCAGCAGCTTGTCGACAAGGAGGACCGGGGAGCTGTTTTTT
CDR3 protein: CASSLSTRRTGELFF

V gene: TRBV19
J gene: TRBJ2-1
D gene: TRBD2
clone size: many
CDR3 DNA: TGTGCCAGTAGTATGGGCGGGAGGGCCCCTAACAATGAGCAGTTCTTC
CDR3 protein: CASSMGGRAPNNEQFF

V gene: TRBV7-9
J gene: TRBJ2-4
D gene: .
clone size: .
CDR3 DNA: TGTGCCAGCAGCTTGGGTGCCGACCGGGGCTCGGCAAACATTCAGTACTTC
CDR3 protein: CASSLGADRGSANIQYF

V gene: TRBV7-9
J gene: TRBJ1-6
D gene: TRBD1
clone size: .
CDR3 DNA: TGTGCCAGCAGCTGGTCGACAGGGTCCTTTTCACCCCTCCACTTT
CDR3 protein: CASSWSTGSFSPLHF

V gene: TRBV18
J gene: TRBJ2-2
D gene: TRBD1
clone size: many
CDR3 DNA: TGTGCCAGCTCACCTCGTCCCGGGACAGGGTCGGGAGACACCGGGGAGCTGTTTTTT
CDR3 protein: CASSPRPGTGSGDTGELFF

V gene: TRBV30
J gene: TRBJ2-5
D gene: TRBD1
clone size: many
CDR3 DNA: TGTGCCTGGAGTTCTGAGGGACAGGGAGGGGAGACCCAGTACTTC
CDR3 protein: CAWSSEGQGGETQYF

V gene: TRBV12-3/TRBV12-4
J gene: TRBJ2-6
D gene: .
clone size: many
CDR3 DNA: TGTGCCAGCAGACAGCACTCTGGGGCCAACGTCCTGACTTTC
CDR3 protein: CASRQHSGANVLTF

V gene: TRBV6-1
J gene: TRBJ1-5
D gene: .
clone size: many
CDR3 DNA: TGTGCCAGCAGTGTACAGGGCCCACCTCAGCCCCAGCATTTT
CDR3 protein: CASSVQGPPQPQHF

V gene: TRBV5-1
J gene: TRBJ2-3
D gene: TRBD2
clone size: many
CDR3 DNA: TGCGCCAGCAGCTTAAGACTAGCGGGAGGGCTCAGCACAGATACGCAGTATTTT
CDR3 protein: CASSLRLAGGLSTDTQYF

V gene: TRBV6-2/TRBV6-3
J gene: TRBJ2-7
D gene: .
clone size: many
CDR3 DNA: TGTGCCAGCAGTTACCCCTCTGACGAGCAGTACTTC
CDR3 protein: CASSYPSDEQYF